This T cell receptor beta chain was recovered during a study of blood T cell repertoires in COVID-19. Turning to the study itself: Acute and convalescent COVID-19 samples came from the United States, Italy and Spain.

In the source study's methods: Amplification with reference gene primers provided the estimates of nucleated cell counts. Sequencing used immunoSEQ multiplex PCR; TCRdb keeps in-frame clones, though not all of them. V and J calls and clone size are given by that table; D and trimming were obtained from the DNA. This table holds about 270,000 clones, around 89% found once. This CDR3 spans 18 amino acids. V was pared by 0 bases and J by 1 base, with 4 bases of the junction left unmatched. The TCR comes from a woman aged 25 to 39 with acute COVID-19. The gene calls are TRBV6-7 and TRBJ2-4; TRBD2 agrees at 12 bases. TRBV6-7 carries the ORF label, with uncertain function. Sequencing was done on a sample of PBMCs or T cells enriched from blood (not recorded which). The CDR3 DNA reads TGTGCCAGCAGTTACTCTCTAGCGGGAGGGCCGGCCAAAAACATTCAGTACTTC. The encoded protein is CASSYSLAGGPAKNIQYF.